Following are 32 T cell receptor beta chains from one sample sequenced in a study of Graves' ophthalmopathy and Graves' hyperthyroidism. The authors amplified TCR beta CDR3 regions from RNA transcripts. The authors performed first-round RT-PCR with HTBI primers and then a second-round multiplex PCR. Using its own MiXCR run on the multiplex PCR reads, TCRdb lists one record per CDR3 protein. The sample carries about 1.1 million distinct CDR3 sequences, roughly two fifths recorded once. The material sequenced was peripheral blood or thyroid tissue (not recorded which). The receptors derive from an adult man with Graves' hyperthyroidism.

The chain combines TRBV4-1 with TRBJ2-2; the D gene could be TRBD1 or TRBD2 (5 bases each). The V gene's germline CDR1 is MGHRA and CDR2 YSYEKL. The CDR3 contains 16 residues. Trimming removed 1 base at V and 3 bases at J, with 12 bases between. CDR3 protein: CASSQGRGSDTGELFF. The CDR3 DNA sequence: TGCGCCAGCAGCCAAGGCCGGGGCAGCGACACCGGGGAGCTGTTTTTT.

This chain links TRBV5-1 with TRBJ2-7; 7 nucleotides match TRBD1. The J segment lost 3 bases and the V segment lost 0 bases, leaving 6 bases of the junction unmatched. The CDR3 runs to 15 residues. Germline values: CDR1 SGHRS, CDR2 YFSETQ. CDR3 protein: CASSLVGQSGYEQYF. As DNA, the CDR3 is TGCGCCAGCAGCTTGGTGGGACAGTCGGGCTACGAGCAGTACTTC.

This rearrangement joins TRBV7-2 to TRBJ1-4; no firm D call. The germline CDR1 and CDR2 sequences are SGHTA and FQGNSA. Trimming removed 0 bases from V and 1 base from J, with 6 bases in between. CDR3 length equals 15 residues. CDR3 sequence reads: CASSLAAGTNEKLFF. In nucleotides, the CDR3 is TGTGCCAGCAGCTTAGCTGCAGGAACTAATGAAAAACTGTTTTTT.

The chain recombines TRBV7-8 with TRBJ2-5; unclear D gene. V lost 3 bases and J 2 bases, leaving 16 bases between the germline ends. This CDR3 is built from 16 residues. Germline values: CDR1 SGHVS, CDR2 FQNEAQ. This CDR3 is CASSFVPEALQETQYF. The CDR3 DNA reads as TGTGCCAGCAGCTTTGTACCTGAAGCCCTACAAGAGACCCAGTACTTC.

Many counts were recorded for this clonotype. The V call is TRBV29-1, the J call TRBJ2-5, with 8 bases that match TRBD1. This CDR3 region has 14 residues. V trimming: 6 bases; J trimming: 1 base; junction bases outside the gene matches: 7. Germline V CDR1 and CDR2: SQVTM, ANQGSEA. CDR3 amino acids: CSVVYTGGQETQYF. In DNA form, the CDR3 reads TGCAGCGTCGTCTATACAGGGGGCCAAGAGACCCAGTACTTC. The full variable domain, in which reference TRBV29-1 and TRBJ2-5 provide the parts outside the CDR3, is SAVISQKPSRDICQRGTSLTIQCQVDSQVTMMFWYRQQPGQSLTLIATANQGSEATYESGFVIDKFPISRPNLTFSTLTVSNMSPEDSSIYLCSVVYTGGQETQYFGPGTRLLVL.

V usage is TRBV7-2 and J usage is TRBJ1-6; TRBD1 aligns across 7 bases. CDR1 SGHTA and CDR2 FQGNSA come from the germline V gene. The CDR3 covers 15 residues. V dropped 5 bases and J dropped 7; count of bases not matched to a gene: 8. CDR3 residues: CASSPQGGQNSPLHF. The CDR3, as DNA: TGTGCCAGCAGCCCCCAGGGGGGTCAAAATTCACCCCTCCACTTT. The complete variable domain, with remaining parts taken from reference TRBV7-2 and TRBJ1-6, reads GAGVSQSPSNKVTEKGKDVELRCDPISGHTALYWYRQSLGQGLEFLIYFQGNSAPDKSGLPSDRFSAERTGGSVSTLTIQRTQQEDSAVYLCASSPQGGQNSPLHFGNGTRLTVT.

V is TRBV15 and J is TRBJ2-5; a possible D gene is TRBD1 (6 bases). Germline V gene sequence: CDR1 LNHNV, CDR2 YYDKDF (reference sequence). The CDR3 runs 13 residues. CDR3 in DNA: TGTGCTAGAACCCCAACAGGGATGGAGACCCAGTACTTC. This encodes CARTPTGMETQYF.

Ten or more counts support this clonotype. The J gene is TRBJ1-3, the V gene TRBV11-2; no reliable D call. V was shortened by 6 bases and J by 0 bases, with 18 bases between the two germline ends. The CDR3 is 17 residues long. Germline CDR1 is SGHAT and CDR2 is FQNNGV. CDR3 region: CASSINLTPHSGNTIYF. In DNA, the CDR3 is TGTGCCAGCAGTATCAATTTAACCCCGCACTCTGGAAACACCATATATTTT.

About this clonotype: A single base separates this from a much larger clone, so it may be a read error. This CDR3 is missing its conserved last phenylalanine or tryptophan, likely due to a read error. The chain uses TRBV20-1 and TRBJ2-7; 10 bases align to TRBD2. V gave up 4 bases and J gave up 4 bases; unmatched junction bases: 7. CDR1 DFQATT and CDR2 SNEGSKA come from the germline V gene (reference sequence). This CDR3 contains 14 residues. This CDR3 is CSATAAGGWYEQYS. CDR3 coding DNA: TGCAGTGCTACGGCAGCGGGAGGGTGGTACGAGCAGTACTCC.

V and J are TRBV6-5 and TRBJ1-4, with unresolved D. The germline V and J ends were trimmed by 7 bases and 7 bases, with 19 bases remaining between them. The CDR3 consists of 15 residues. The germline gives CDR1 MNHEY, CDR2 SVGAGI. CDR3 sequence (DNA): TGTGCCAGCACTAAAATCTGGGGAATCGGTGAAAAACTGTTTTTT. Protein sequence: CASTKIWGIGEKLFF.

V and J are TRBV2 and TRBJ1-4; a weak D match, TRBD1 (6 bases). Trimming left V 7 bases short and J 3 bases short, with 12 bases between. The CDR3 is 14 amino acids. CDR1 and CDR2 (germline): SNHLY, FYNNEI. CDR3 residues: CASNRDVANEKLFF. The CDR3 DNA sequence: TGTGCCAGCAACAGGGACGTAGCTAATGAAAAACTGTTTTTT.

V and J are TRBV9 and TRBJ1-5; TRBD1 is a possible D gene (6 bases). The CDR3 runs 17 residues. Trimming left V 4 bases short and J 0 bases short, with 17 bases between. Germline CDR1 is SGDLS and CDR2 is YYNGEE. The CDR3 loop reads CASSKGQSLHSNQPQHF. The CDR3 nucleotides read TGTGCCAGCAGCAAAGGACAGAGTCTCCATAGCAATCAGCCCCAGCATTTT.

The J gene is TRBJ2-7, the V gene TRBV11-2; no firm D call. This CDR3 comprises 12 residues. The V end was cut by 7 bases, the J end by 3 bases, with 10 bases between. In germline, CDR1 is SGHAT, CDR2 FQNNGV. The CDR3 spells CASTDTHYEQYF. The CDR3 nucleotides are TGTGCCAGCACTGACACTCACTACGAGCAGTACTTC. Supplemented by reference TRBV11-2 and TRBJ2-7, the full variable domain reads EAGVAQSPRYKIIEKRQSVAFWCNPISGHATLYWYQQILGQGPKLLIQFQNNGVVDDSQLPKDRFSAERLKGVDSTLKIQPAKLEDSAVYLCASTDTHYEQYFGPGTRLTVT.

The chain combines TRBV2 with TRBJ2-5; no reliable D call. The J call may be incorrect, as the DNA end agrees better with TRBJ2-1. Germline V CDR1 and CDR2: SNHLY, FYNNEI. The CDR3 is 13 residues long. The CDR3 sequence is CASSQGFNNEQFF. The CDR3 bases are TGTGCCAGCAGCCAAGGGTTCAACAATGAGCAGTTCTTC.

This clonotype was detected many times. For the CDR3, the DNA is TGTGCCAGCAGCCGAGGACAGTTGAACACTGAAGCTTTCTTT. Translating gives CASSRGQLNTEAFF. V gene TRBV12-3 or TRBV12-4 combines with J gene TRBJ1-1; D might be TRBD1 (6 bases). Trimming pared 6 bases from V and 0 bases from J, leaving 11 bases between. This CDR3 is built from 14 residues.

Details on this clonotype: A read error may account for a junction end that differs from germline. This chain connects TRBV4-2 to TRBJ2-5, with unresolved D. Germline CDR1 and CDR2: LGHNA and YNFKEQ. The CDR3 consists of 13 residues. This CDR3 reads CASSLATQETQSF. The CDR3, as DNA: TGTGCCAGCAGCTTGGCGACCCAAGAGACCCAGTCCTTC.

The rearrangement uses TRBV11-1 and TRBJ2-6; 7 nucleotides line up with TRBD1. This CDR3 comprises 17 residues. The J segment lost 3 bases and the V segment lost 6 bases, leaving 11 bases of the junction unmatched. Germline CDR1 SGHAT, CDR2 FQDESV (reference sequence). In nucleotides, the CDR3 is TGTGCCAGCAGAGACCTAGTAGGGGGCGGTGGGGCCAACGTCCTGACTTTC. It codes for CASRDLVGGGGANVLTF.

V gene TRBV25-1 combines with J gene TRBJ2-1; TRBD1 is a possible D gene (6 bases). From germline, CDR1 is MGHDK and CDR2 SYGVNS. The CDR3 has 14 amino acids. Trimming shortened V by 1 base and J by 7 bases, and 11 bases separated the two germline ends. CDR3 nucleotides: TGTGCCAGCAGTGAATCAATGGGGGCGAATGAGCAGTTCTTC. It translates to CASSESMGANEQFF.

V is TRBV6-4 and J is TRBJ1-2; the D is unclear. V was clipped by 0 bases and J by 0 bases, with 8 bases between them. CDR1 and CDR2 from the germline V gene are MRHNA and SNTAGT. The CDR3 totals 15 residues. The CDR3 loop reads CASSDSPAANYGYTF. CDR3 nucleotides: TGTGCCAGCAGTGACTCCCCGGCAGCTAACTATGGCTACACCTTC.

The J gene is TRBJ1-5, the V gene TRBV7-9; no firm D call. Germline CDR1 SEHNR, CDR2 FQNEAQ (reference sequence). The CDR3 is made up of 11 amino acids. V was trimmed by 6 bases and J by 12 bases, leaving 12 bases between them. The CDR3 DNA reads TGTGCCAGCAGTTTAACCCCGGACCAGCATTTT. Its translation is CASSLTPDQHF.

This clonotype was picked up a small number of times. The CDR3 loop reads CASSLFGAADTQYF. As DNA, the CDR3 is TGTGCCAGCAGCTTATTCGGGGCCGCAGATACGCAGTATTTT. This chain connects TRBV7-8 to TRBJ2-3; D assignment may be TRBD1 or TRBD2 (5 bases each). Per germline, CDR1 SGHVS and CDR2 FQNEAQ. V dropped 2 bases and J dropped 4 bases, with 10 bases sitting between them. This CDR3 contains 14 residues.

This rearrangement joins TRBV10-3 to TRBJ1-4; perhaps TRBD1 as D (6 bases). V dropped 8 bases and J dropped 5 bases, with 15 bases sitting between them. Germline V gives CDR1 ENHRY, CDR2 SYGVKD. CDR3 length equals 14 residues. The CDR3 DNA is TGTGCCATCGCTAGCGGCACAGGGAATGAAAAACTGTTTTTT. It encodes CAIASGTGNEKLFF.

The chain employs TRBV28 and TRBJ1-2; tentative D call: TRBD1 (5 bases). The V end was cut by 8 bases, the J end by 7 bases, with 14 bases between. CDR3 size: 12 residues. Germline V CDR1 and CDR2: MDHEN, SYDVKM. CDR3: CASLFGGGGYTF. CDR3 nucleotides: TGTGCCAGCTTATTCGGGGGAGGTGGCTACACCTTC.

The rearrangement joins TRBV4-3 to TRBJ1-4; 10 bases align to TRBD1. CDR1 is LGHNA, CDR2 YSLEER, per germline. J lost 8 bases, V lost 1 base, and 4 bases had no gene match. The CDR3 runs to 15 residues. CDR3 bases: TGCGCCAGCAGCCAAGCGGGGACAGGGGTCGAAAAACTGTTTTTT. Translated, it gives CASSQAGTGVEKLFF.

The V gene is TRBV2, the J gene TRBJ1-5; D is unresolved. CDR1 and CDR2 from the germline V gene are SNHLY and FYNNEI. V was pared by 7 bases and J by 4 bases, with 14 bases between. The CDR3 totals 14 residues. The CDR3 sequence is CASTSEEGNQPQHF. As DNA, the CDR3 is TGTGCCAGCACCTCCGAGGAAGGGAATCAGCCCCAGCATTTT.

This clonotype came up many times. The chain employs TRBV6-5 and TRBJ2-6; no clear D. Per germline, CDR1 MNHEY and CDR2 SVGAGI. Trimming pared 7 bases from V and 1 base from J, leaving 8 bases between. The CDR3 spans 14 residues. The DNA of the CDR3 is TGTGCCAGCAAGGTGCAGTCTGGGGCCAACGTCCTGACTTTC. As protein: CASKVQSGANVLTF.

This clonotype was detected ten times or more. V gene TRBV7-2 combines with J gene TRBJ1-1; TRBD1 is a possible D gene (5 bases). Germline V gives CDR1 SGHTA, CDR2 FQGNSA. Trimming removed 4 bases at V and 5 bases at J, with 8 bases between. This CDR3 has 12 amino acids. CDR3 amino acids: CASSSRGTEAFF. CDR3 bases: TGTGCCAGCAGCTCGAGGGGTACTGAAGCTTTCTTT.

This clonotype was counted a few times. The chain has TRBV12-3 or TRBV12-4 and TRBJ1-2; TRBD1 is a possible D gene (5 bases). There are 11 residues in the CDR3. V lost 6 bases and J lost 4, with 6 bases in between. The CDR3 sequence: CASRGPYGYTF. For the CDR3, the DNA is TGTGCCAGCAGGGGGCCCTATGGCTACACCTTC.

This clonotype was found a few times. The CDR3 DNA is TGTGCCAGCAGCCAAAGGTCCGGGACTAATGAAAAACTGTTTTTT. Its protein is CASSQRSGTNEKLFF. The rearrangement uses TRBV11-2 and TRBJ1-4; no clear D. This CDR3 has 15 residues. The V gene lost 5 bases and the J gene lost 2 bases, with 12 bases spanning the gap. CDR1 is SGHAT, CDR2 FQNNGV, per germline.

Concerning this clonotype: This may stem from a read error, because a much larger clone lies one nucleotide away. The CDR3 carries no conserved terminal phenylalanine or tryptophan, so it likely arises from a read error. V usage is TRBV7-2 and J usage is TRBJ1-2, with TRBD1 matching over 9 bases. Germline-derived CDR1 and CDR2 are SGHTA and FQGNSA. V shed 0 bases and J 6 bases; nucleotides not matched to a gene: 2. CDR3 length: 14 residues. The CDR3 DNA follows: TGTGCCAGCAGCTTAGCGACAGGGGGGGATGGCTACACCTCC. This codes for CASSLATGGDGYTS.

The chain has TRBV20-1 and TRBJ2-7; D is ambiguous. This CDR3 is 13 amino acids long. CDR1 DFQATT and CDR2 SNEGSKA come from the germline V gene (reference sequence). V lost 1 base and J lost 1, with 8 bases in between. The CDR3 nucleotides read TGCAGTGCTAGAGGCGCGGAATCCTACGAGCAGTACTTC. Residues: CSARGAESYEQYF.

The chain couples TRBV11-2 to TRBJ2-5; TRBD2 matches at 8 bases. This CDR3 contains 15 residues. In germline, CDR1 is SGHAT, CDR2 FQNNGV. V shed 1 base, J shed 5 bases, and the junction held 6 bases outside the gene matches. CDR3 bases: TGTGCCAGCAGCTTAGGGGGACTAGTTTACGAGACCCAGTACTTC. Its protein product is CASSLGGLVYETQYF.